These 19 T cell receptor beta chains share one sample of origin, sequenced in a study of T-cell reconstitution after alpha-beta-depleted transplantation in children. TCRbeta library preparation incorporated unique molecular identifiers. TCRdb processed the PCR reads anew with MiXCR; each CDR3 protein has one entry. The repertoire holds almost 500,000 distinct CDR3 sequences, with approximately 12% as singletons. This specimen was PBMCs from the stem cell graft donor, taken from the stem cell graft. All receptors derive from a human donor who donated a stem cell graft to a child with combined immunodeficiency.

The chain combines TRBV12-3 or TRBV12-4 with TRBJ1-2; 7 positions match TRBD1. This CDR3 contains 14 residues. The V gene end was trimmed by 2 bases and the J gene end by 8 bases; junction bases not matched to a gene: 8. CDR3 nucleotide sequence: TGTGCCAGCAGTTTATTTGGCAGGGGGAAGGGCTACACCTTC. It specifies CASSLFGRGKGYTF.

This clonotype was counted a few times. This rearrangement joins TRBV10-3 to TRBJ2-1, with 8 bases identical to TRBD2. Germline CDR1 is ENHRY and CDR2 is SYGVKD. CDR3 length: 15 amino acids. V dropped 3 bases and J dropped 8; count of bases not matched to a gene: 9. CDR3 residues: CAISEGAGEFDEQFF. For the CDR3, the DNA is TGTGCCATCAGTGAAGGAGCGGGGGAGTTCGATGAGCAGTTCTTC.

Only a few counts were recorded for this clonotype. This chain's CDR3 is CASSLGGQPVEQYF. The CDR3 DNA reads as TGTGCCAGCAGCTTAGGGGGACAGCCCGTCGAGCAGTACTTC. The genes are TRBV7-6 and TRBJ2-7; 7 bases line up with TRBD1. CDR3 length: 14 residues. Per the germline V gene, CDR1 is SGHVS and CDR2 is FNYEAQ. V shed 1 base and J 6 bases; nucleotides not matched to a gene: 6.

The V gene is TRBV3-1, the J gene TRBJ1-1; TRBD1 aligns across 8 bases. V shed 0 bases and J 0 bases; nucleotides not matched to a gene: 9. Germline V gene lookup returns CDR1 LGHDT and CDR2 YNNKEL (reference sequence). This CDR3 comprises 18 residues. This chain's CDR3 is CASSQEGGRGRMNTEAFF. The CDR3 DNA follows: TGTGCCAGCAGCCAAGAGGGGGGCAGGGGGCGAATGAACACTGAAGCTTTCTTT. Based on the CDR3 plus reference TRBV3-1 and TRBJ1-1, the full variable domain is DTAVSQTPKYLVTQMGNDKSIKCEQNLGHDTMYWYKQDSKKFLKIMFSYNNKELIINETVPNRFSPKSPDKAHLNLHINSLELGDSAVYFCASSQEGGRGRMNTEAFFGQGTRLTVV.

This chain's CDR3 is CASSASGTGDSPLHF. For the CDR3, the DNA is TGTGCCAGCTCAGCTTCCGGGACAGGGGATTCACCCCTCCACTTT. The J gene is TRBJ1-6, the V gene TRBV18, with 10 bases matching TRBD1. The germline V gene encodes CDR1 KGHSH and CDR2 LQKENI. CDR3 size: 15 residues. The J segment lost 8 bases and the V segment lost 5 bases, leaving 6 bases of the junction unmatched.

This clonotype appeared many times. The rearrangement links TRBV7-3 to TRBJ2-7; 9 nucleotides match TRBD1. After removal of 3 bases from V and 5 bases from J, the junction contained 5 bases not matched to a gene. CDR1 SGHTA and CDR2 FQGTGA come from the germline V gene. This CDR3 comprises 14 residues. This CDR3 is CASSLGTGYDEQYF. The CDR3 DNA sequence: TGTGCCAGCAGCTTGGGGACAGGGTACGACGAGCAGTACTTC.

The DNA for the CDR3 is TGTGCCAGCAGTGGAAACCGGGACAGGGTGGGAGAGCAGTACTTC. The encoded protein is CASSGNRDRVGEQYF. The rearrangement joins TRBV25-1 to TRBJ2-7; 9 bases line up with TRBD1. Germline-derived CDR1 and CDR2 are MGHDK and SYGVNS. Losses at the gene ends were 4 bases for V and 7 bases for J; bases not matched to a gene: 11. The CDR3 is 15 residues long.

This clonotype turned up a few times. The chain couples TRBV6-1 to TRBJ2-1; the D gene is possibly TRBD1 (8 bases). Germline V gene lookup returns CDR1 MNHNS and CDR2 SASEGT. Deletions cut 5 bases from V and 5 bases from J, with 25 bases between. CDR3 length: 18 residues. As DNA, the CDR3 is TGTGCCAGCAGTCGACGCCGCCTACAGGGGGGGGAGCACAATGAGCAGTTCTTC. It translates to CASSRRRLQGGEHNEQFF.

This clonotype was counted only a few times. The chain couples TRBV9 to TRBJ2-3; maybe TRBD2 (5 bases). The germline CDR1 and CDR2 sequences are SGDLS and YYNGEE. This CDR3 is 16 amino acids long. Trimming cost V 0 bases and J 2 bases, with 13 bases left between them. For the CDR3, the DNA is TGTGCCAGCAGCGTAGACAGCGGAAAATACACAGATACGCAGTATTTT. As protein: CASSVDSGKYTDTQYF.

The chain links TRBV12-3 or TRBV12-4 to TRBJ2-7, with 7 bases that match TRBD1. With 5 bases clipped from V and 5 bases from J, the junction kept 9 bases outside the gene matches. The CDR3 spans 14 residues. DNA of the CDR3: TGTGCCAGCAGTCCCCTCGGGACAGTAGACGAGCAGTACTTC. Protein: CASSPLGTVDEQYF.

This clonotype was seen repeatedly, ten times or more. The chain uses TRBV9 and TRBJ2-1; D remains ambiguous. The CDR3 extends over 15 amino acids. V was shortened by 0 bases and J by 2 bases, with 9 bases between the two germline ends. Germline assignment: CDR1 SGDLS and CDR2 YYNGEE. The CDR3 DNA reads TGTGCCAGCAGCGTAGTAGGGAACCCCTACAATGAGCAGTTCTTC. This encodes CASSVVGNPYNEQFF.

This clonotype has at least ten counts. The rearrangement links TRBV11-3 to TRBJ2-1, with TRBD2 identical over 10 bases. V was pared by 1 base and J by 0 bases, with 12 bases of the junction left unmatched. The CDR3 runs to 20 residues. Germline V gives CDR1 SGHNT, CDR2 YENEEA. The CDR3 DNA sequence: TGTGCCAGCAGCTTAGGCCCGTCGGGACTAGCGCCTTTCTCCTACAATGAGCAGTTCTTC. Translation: CASSLGPSGLAPFSYNEQFF.

V gene TRBV20-1 combines with J gene TRBJ2-7; a weak D match, TRBD2 (6 bases). V was shortened by 3 bases and J by 0 bases, with 15 bases between the two germline ends. This CDR3 contains 15 residues. Germline V gives CDR1 DFQATT, CDR2 SNEGSKA (reference sequence). The CDR3: CSARGRARGSYEQYF. The CDR3 coding sequence is TGCAGTGCTAGGGGTCGGGCGCGGGGCTCCTACGAGCAGTACTTC.

Ten or more counts support this clonotype. The chain employs TRBV30 and TRBJ1-3; tentative D call: TRBD1 (6 bases). Trimming removed 7 bases from V and 4 bases from J, with 17 bases in between. The CDR3 covers 14 residues. Germline-derived CDR1 and CDR2 are GTSNPN and SVGIG (reference sequence). The CDR3 coding sequence is TGTGCCTACGACCCCGGGACATACGGAAACACCATATATTTT. Its translation: CAYDPGTYGNTIYF.

This clonotype was picked up many times. The chain employs TRBV12-3 or TRBV12-4 and TRBJ2-1; D possibly matches TRBD1 or TRBD2 (5 bases each). This CDR3 is built from 14 residues. Between the trimmed V and J ends, which lost 7 bases and 3 bases, there was a span of 13 bases. The CDR3 nucleotides read TGTGCCAGCACCCCGGGACGCAGCTACAATGAGCAGTTCTTC. Its translation is CASTPGRSYNEQFF.

This clonotype has just a few counts. CDR3 loop: CASSTGTGGVYEQYF. In DNA, the CDR3 is TGTGCCAGCAGTACCGGGACAGGGGGCGTCTACGAGCAGTACTTC. This sequence joins TRBV27 and TRBJ2-7; TRBD1 matches 12 bases. CDR3 length: 15 amino acids. V trimming: 5 bases; J trimming: 3 bases; junction bases outside the gene matches: 5. CDR1 and CDR2 from the germline V gene are MNHEY and SMNVEV (reference sequence).

This clonotype was picked up many times. The chain joins TRBV7-2 to TRBJ1-1, with D uncertain. V dropped 6 bases and J dropped 1 base, with 18 bases sitting between them. The CDR3 contains 16 residues. Germline V gives CDR1 SGHTA, CDR2 FQGNSA. The chain's CDR3 is CASRPPWGVGNTEAFF. The CDR3 nucleotides read TGTGCCAGCAGACCCCCCTGGGGAGTCGGGAACACTGAAGCTTTCTTT. The full variable domain, in which reference TRBV7-2 and TRBJ1-1 provide the parts outside the CDR3, is GAGVSQSPSNKVTEKGKDVELRCDPISGHTALYWYRQSLGQGLEFLIYFQGNSAPDKSGLPSDRFSAERTGGSVSTLTIQRTQQEDSAVYLCASRPPWGVGNTEAFFGQGTRLTVV.

The CDR3 DNA sequence: TGCAGTGCTAGGGCCTTCCGGGGAGAGAACACTGAAGCTTTCTTT. Translated: CSARAFRGENTEAFF. V usage is TRBV20-1 and J usage is TRBJ1-1; D gene ambiguous. Trimming shortened V by 3 bases and J by 1 base, and 15 bases separated the two germline ends. Germline lookup yields CDR1 DFQATT and CDR2 SNEGSKA (reference sequence). This CDR3 is 15 amino acids long.

The V gene is TRBV7-9, the J gene TRBJ2-3, with a weak D call TRBD1 (6 bases). The germline gives CDR1 SEHNR, CDR2 FQNEAQ (reference sequence). The CDR3 is made up of 15 amino acids. V was pared by 5 bases and J by 3 bases, with 15 bases between. The CDR3 DNA reads as TGTGCCAGCAGCGGGGAACAGGGTTTGACAGATACGCAGTATTTT. This encodes CASSGEQGLTDTQYF.